This TCR beta chain originates from a study of blood T cell repertoires in COVID-19. Study information: In each case, the material was cDNA or gDNA derived from T cells, B-cell-depleted T cells, or PBMCs.

J lost 13 bases, V lost 1 base, and 8 bases had no gene match. The CDR3 has 13 residues. Looked up from germline, CDR1 is SGDLS and CDR2 is YYNGEE. The assay was immunoSEQ multiplex PCR, and TCRdb's table has in-frame clones only and misses some. The table records about 200,000 clones, about 93% of them present only once. This sequence was found in a man aged 55 to 70 with COVID-19, enrolled during active disease. Sequencing was done on a sample of peripheral blood. The chain is built from TRBV9 and TRBJ2-1; 7 bases map to TRBD1. The CDR3 reads CASSVNFGDSQFF. The CDR3 coding sequence is TGTGCCAGCAGCGTAAATTTTGGGGACAGTCAGTTCTTC.